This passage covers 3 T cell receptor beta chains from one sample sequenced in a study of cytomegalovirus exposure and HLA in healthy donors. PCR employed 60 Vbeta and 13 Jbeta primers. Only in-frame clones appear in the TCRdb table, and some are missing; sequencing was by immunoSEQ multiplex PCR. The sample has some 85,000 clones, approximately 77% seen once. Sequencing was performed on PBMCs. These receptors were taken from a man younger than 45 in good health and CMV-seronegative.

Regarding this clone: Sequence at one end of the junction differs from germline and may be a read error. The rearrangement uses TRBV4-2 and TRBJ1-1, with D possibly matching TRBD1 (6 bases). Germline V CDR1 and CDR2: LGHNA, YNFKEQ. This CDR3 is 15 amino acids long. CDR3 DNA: TGTGCCAGCAGCCCCAAAGCAGGGGATAACACTGAAGCTTTCTTC. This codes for CASSPKAGDNTEAFF.

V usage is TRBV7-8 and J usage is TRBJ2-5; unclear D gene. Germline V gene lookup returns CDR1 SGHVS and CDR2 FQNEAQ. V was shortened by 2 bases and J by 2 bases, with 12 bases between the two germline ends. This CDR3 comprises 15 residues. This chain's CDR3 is CASSLRWASQETQYF. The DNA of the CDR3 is TGTGCCAGCAGCTTAAGGTGGGCAAGTCAAGAGACCCAGTACTTC. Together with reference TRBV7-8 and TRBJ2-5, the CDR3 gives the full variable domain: GAGVSQSPRYKVAKRGQDVALRCDPISGHVSLFWYQQALGQGPEFLTYFQNEAQLDKSGLPSDRFFAERPEGSVSTLKIQRTQQEDSAVYLCASSLRWASQETQYFGPGTRLLVL.

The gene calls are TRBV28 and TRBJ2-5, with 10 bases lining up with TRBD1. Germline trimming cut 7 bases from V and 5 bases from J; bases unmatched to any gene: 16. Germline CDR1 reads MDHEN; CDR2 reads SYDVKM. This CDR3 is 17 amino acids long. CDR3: CASTPPLDRGFRETQYF. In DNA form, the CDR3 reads TGTGCCAGCACCCCTCCCCTGGACAGGGGGTTCCGGGAGACCCAGTACTTC.